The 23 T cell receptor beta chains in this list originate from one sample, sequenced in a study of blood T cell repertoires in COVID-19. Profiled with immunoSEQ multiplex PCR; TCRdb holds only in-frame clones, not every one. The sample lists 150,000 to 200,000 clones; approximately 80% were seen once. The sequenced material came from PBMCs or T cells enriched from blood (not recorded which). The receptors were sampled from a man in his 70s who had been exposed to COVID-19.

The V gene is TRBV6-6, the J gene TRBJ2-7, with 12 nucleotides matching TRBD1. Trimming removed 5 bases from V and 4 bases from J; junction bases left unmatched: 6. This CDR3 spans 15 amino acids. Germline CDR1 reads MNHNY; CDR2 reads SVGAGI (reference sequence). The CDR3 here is CASSPPGQGAYEQYF. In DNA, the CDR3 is TGTGCCAGCAGTCCTCCGGGACAGGGGGCTTACGAGCAGTACTTC.

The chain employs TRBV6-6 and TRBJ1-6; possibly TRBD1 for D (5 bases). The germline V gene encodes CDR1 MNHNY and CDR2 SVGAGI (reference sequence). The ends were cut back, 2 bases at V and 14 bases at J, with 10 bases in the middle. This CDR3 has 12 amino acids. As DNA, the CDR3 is TGTGCCAGCAGTTACGGGGGGGAAGCCCTCCACTTT. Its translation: CASSYGGEALHF.

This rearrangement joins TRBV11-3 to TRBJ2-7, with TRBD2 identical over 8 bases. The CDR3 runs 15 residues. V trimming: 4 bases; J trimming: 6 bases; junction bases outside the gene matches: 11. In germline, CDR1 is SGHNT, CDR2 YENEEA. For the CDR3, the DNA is TGTGCCAGCAGCTCCCACCGCCGGGGGGGAAGCGAGCAGTACTTC. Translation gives CASSSHRRGGSEQYF.

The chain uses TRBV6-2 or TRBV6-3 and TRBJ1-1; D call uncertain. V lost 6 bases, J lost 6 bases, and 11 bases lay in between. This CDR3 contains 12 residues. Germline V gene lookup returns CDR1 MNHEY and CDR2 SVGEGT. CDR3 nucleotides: TGTGCCAGCAGCCCTAGACACTCTGAAGCTTTCTTT. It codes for CASSPRHSEAFF.

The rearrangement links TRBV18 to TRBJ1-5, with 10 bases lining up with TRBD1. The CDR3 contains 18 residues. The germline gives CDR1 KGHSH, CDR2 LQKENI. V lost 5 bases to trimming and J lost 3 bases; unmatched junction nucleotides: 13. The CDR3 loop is CASSGKRGQGKYNQPQHF. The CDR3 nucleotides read TGTGCCAGCTCAGGGAAAAGGGGACAGGGGAAGTACAATCAGCCCCAGCATTTT.

CDR3 sequence reads: CASSLGGLADQDEQFF. CDR3 DNA sequence: TGCGCCAGCAGCCTTGGGGGACTAGCGGACCAGGATGAGCAGTTCTTC. This chain connects TRBV4-3 to TRBJ2-1, with TRBD2 identical over 11 bases. The junction had 10 bases not matched to a gene; V was cut back by 4 bases and J by 8 bases. This CDR3 is built from 16 residues. The germline gives CDR1 LGHNA, CDR2 YSLEER.

The CDR3, as DNA: TGTGCCAGCAGCACAAGACGACTAGCGGGGGGTCGAACCGGGGAGCTGTTTTTT. It codes for CASSTRRLAGGRTGELFF. This sequence joins TRBV7-9 and TRBJ2-2; 13 nucleotides line up with TRBD2. With V trimmed by 5 bases and J by 5 bases, 11 bases remained unmatched. CDR1 and CDR2 (germline): SEHNR, FQNEAQ (reference sequence). The length of the CDR3 is 18 residues.

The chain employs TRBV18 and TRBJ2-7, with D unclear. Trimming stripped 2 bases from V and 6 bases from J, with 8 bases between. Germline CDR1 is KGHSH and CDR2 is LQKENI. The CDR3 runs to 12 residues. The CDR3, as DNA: TGTGCCAGCTCACCATTAACGGGCGAGCAGTACTTC. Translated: CASSPLTGEQYF. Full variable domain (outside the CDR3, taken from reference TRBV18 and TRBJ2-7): NAGVMQNPRHLVRRRGQEARLRCSPMKGHSHVYWYRQLPEEGLKFMVYLQKENIIDESGMPKERFSAEFPKEGPSILRIQQVVRGDSAAYFCASSPLTGEQYFGPGTRLTVT.

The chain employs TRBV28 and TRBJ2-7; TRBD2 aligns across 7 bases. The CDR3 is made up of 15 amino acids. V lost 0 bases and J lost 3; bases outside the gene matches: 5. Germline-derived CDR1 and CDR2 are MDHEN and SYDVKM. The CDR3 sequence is CASSLWKLAHYEQYF. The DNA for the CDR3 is TGTGCCAGCAGTTTATGGAAACTAGCGCACTACGAGCAGTACTTC.

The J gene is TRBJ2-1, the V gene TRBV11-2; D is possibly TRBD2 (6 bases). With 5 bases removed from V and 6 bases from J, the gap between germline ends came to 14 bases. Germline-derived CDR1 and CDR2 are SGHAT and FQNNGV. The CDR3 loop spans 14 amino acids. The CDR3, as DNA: TGTGCCAGCAGCCCCCCCGGACTAATCAATGAGCAGTTCTTC. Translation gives CASSPPGLINEQFF.

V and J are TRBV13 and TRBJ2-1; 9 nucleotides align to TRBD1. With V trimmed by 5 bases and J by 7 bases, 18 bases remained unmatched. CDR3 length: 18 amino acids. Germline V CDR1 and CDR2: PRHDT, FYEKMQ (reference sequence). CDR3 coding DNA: TGTGCCAGCAGCCTGGGGACAGGGACGAAAATTCCTGGGAATGAGCAGTTCTTC. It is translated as CASSLGTGTKIPGNEQFF.

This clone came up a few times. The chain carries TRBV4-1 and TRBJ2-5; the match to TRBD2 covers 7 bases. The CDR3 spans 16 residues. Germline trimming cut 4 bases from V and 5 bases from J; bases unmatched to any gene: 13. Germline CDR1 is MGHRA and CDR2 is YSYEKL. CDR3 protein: CASSLALRGEGETQYF. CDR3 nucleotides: TGCGCCAGCAGCCTAGCCCTCCGGGGGGAGGGGGAGACCCAGTACTTC.

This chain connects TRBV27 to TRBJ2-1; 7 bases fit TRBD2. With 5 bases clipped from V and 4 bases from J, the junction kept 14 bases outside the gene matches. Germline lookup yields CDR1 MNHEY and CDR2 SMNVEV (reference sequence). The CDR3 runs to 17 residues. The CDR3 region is CASSLFLASGGYNEQFF. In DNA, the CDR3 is TGTGCCAGCAGTCTCTTTCTGGCTAGCGGTGGTTACAATGAGCAGTTCTTC.

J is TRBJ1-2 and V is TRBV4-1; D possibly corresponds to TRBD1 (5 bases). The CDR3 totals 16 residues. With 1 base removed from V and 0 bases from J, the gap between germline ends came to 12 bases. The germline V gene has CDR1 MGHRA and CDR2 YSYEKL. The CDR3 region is CASSQGGGNSNYGYTF. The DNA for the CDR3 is TGCGCCAGCAGCCAAGGGGGCGGAAATTCTAACTATGGCTACACCTTC.

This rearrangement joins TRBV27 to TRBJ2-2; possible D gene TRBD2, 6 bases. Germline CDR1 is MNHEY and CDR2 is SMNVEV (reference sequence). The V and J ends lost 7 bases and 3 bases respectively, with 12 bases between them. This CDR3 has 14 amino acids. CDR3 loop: CASKAGFDTGELFF. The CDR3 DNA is TGTGCCAGCAAGGCGGGATTCGACACCGGGGAGCTGTTTTTT.

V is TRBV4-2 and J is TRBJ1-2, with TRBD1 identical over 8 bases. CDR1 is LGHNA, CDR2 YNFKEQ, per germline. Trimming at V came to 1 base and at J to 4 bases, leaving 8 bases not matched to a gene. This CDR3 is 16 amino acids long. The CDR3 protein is CASSQAATGGSYGYTF. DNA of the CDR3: TGTGCCAGCAGCCAAGCTGCAACAGGGGGGAGCTATGGCTACACCTTC.

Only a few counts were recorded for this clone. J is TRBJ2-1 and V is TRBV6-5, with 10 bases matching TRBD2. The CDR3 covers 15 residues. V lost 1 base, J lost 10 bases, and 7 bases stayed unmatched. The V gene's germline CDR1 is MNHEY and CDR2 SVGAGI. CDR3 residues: CASSYLGLAVREQFF. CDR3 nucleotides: TGTGCCAGCAGTTACTTAGGACTAGCGGTGAGGGAGCAGTTCTTC.

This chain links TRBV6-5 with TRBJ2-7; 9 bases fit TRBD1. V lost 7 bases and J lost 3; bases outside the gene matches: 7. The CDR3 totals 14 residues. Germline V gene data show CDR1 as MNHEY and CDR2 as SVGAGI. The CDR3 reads CASILRDRDYEQYF. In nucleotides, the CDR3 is TGTGCCAGCATCCTCCGGGACAGGGACTACGAGCAGTACTTC.

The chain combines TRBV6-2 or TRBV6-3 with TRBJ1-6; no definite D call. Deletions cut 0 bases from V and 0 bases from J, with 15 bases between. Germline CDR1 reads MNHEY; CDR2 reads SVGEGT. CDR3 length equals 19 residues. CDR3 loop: CASSYSISRTSSYNSPLHF. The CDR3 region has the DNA TGTGCCAGCAGTTACTCGATATCCCGAACTAGCTCCTATAATTCACCCCTCCACTTT.

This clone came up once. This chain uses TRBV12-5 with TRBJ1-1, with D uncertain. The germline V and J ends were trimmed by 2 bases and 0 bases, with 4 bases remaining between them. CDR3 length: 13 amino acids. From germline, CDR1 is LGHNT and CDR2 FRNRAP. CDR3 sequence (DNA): TGTGCTAGTGGTTTGTCATTGAACACTGAAGCTTTCTTT. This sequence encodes CASGLSLNTEAFF.

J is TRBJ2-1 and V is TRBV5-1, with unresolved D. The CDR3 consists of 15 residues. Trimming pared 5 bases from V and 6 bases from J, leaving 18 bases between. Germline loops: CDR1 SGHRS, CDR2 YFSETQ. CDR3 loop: CASRSLLVGGNEQFF. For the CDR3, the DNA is TGCGCCAGCAGATCTCTCTTGGTCGGTGGCAATGAGCAGTTCTTC.

In nucleotides, the CDR3 is TGTGCCAGCAGTGAAGTTGACATAAACACCGGGGAGCTGTTTTTT. It is translated as CASSEVDINTGELFF. The rearrangement links TRBV6-1 to TRBJ2-2, with D unclear. This CDR3 spans 15 amino acids. The germline V gene has CDR1 MNHNS and CDR2 SASEGT. The V and J ends lost 1 base and 2 bases respectively, with 8 bases between them.

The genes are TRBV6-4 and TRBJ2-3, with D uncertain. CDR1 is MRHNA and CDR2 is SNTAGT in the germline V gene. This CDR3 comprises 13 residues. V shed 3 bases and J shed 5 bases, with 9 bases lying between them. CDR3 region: CASSEQVLDTQYF. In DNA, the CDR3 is TGTGCCAGCAGTGAGCAGGTTCTAGATACGCAGTATTTT.